This TCR beta chain was sequenced in a study of shared clonotypes between healthy human individuals. With respect to this clone: Antigen unknown.

Original processing methods: ImmunoSEQ output held junction-only sequences without quality scores, so filtering differed. Here immunoSEQ multiplex PCR was the method, and the copy in TCRdb shows in-frame clones only, minus some. That table supplies the V and J calls and clone size; D and trimming were determined from the DNA. The profile shows more than 2 million clones, 95% of them singletons. Germline values: CDR1 WNHNN, CDR2 SYGVQD (reference sequence). The CDR3 is made up of 14 amino acids. J gave up 9 bases and V 2 bases, and 10 bases lay outside the gene matches. Study-level findings and limits: Shared clonotypes across all four donors exceeded non-shared ones in generation probability.

This clonotype was sampled from a man aged 18 to 29 in good health. The rearrangement joins TRBV10-1 to TRBJ2-7, with 7 bases identical to TRBD1. The material sequenced was naive CD4+ T cells sorted from blood. The subset: CD45RA+ positively selected. In DNA, the CDR3 is TGCGCCAGCAGTGAGGGGAGACAGGGAGCGGTGCAGTACTTC. This encodes CASSEGRQGAVQYF.